This paragraph reports one T cell receptor beta chain. Its specificity is unknown. This sample stems from a study of radiotherapy plus CTLA-4 blockade in lung cancer. Study at large: For approximately 17% of patients, objective responses occurred, and approximately 31% had disease control.

The study's findings and limits: Dynamics of early blood T cell clones, together with interferon-beta, were reportedly the best predictors of response. Among blood TCR repertoires after radiotherapy plus ipilimumab, tumor-derived clones expanded.

Chemo-refractory metastatic non-small-cell lung cancer patients received focal radiation with ipilimumab CTLA-4 blockade. Germline values: CDR1 LGHNA, CDR2 YSLEER. This CDR3 is 16 amino acids long. Trimming removed 0 bases from V and 5 bases from J, with 16 bases in between. The data were produced by immunoSEQ multiplex PCR, yet TCRdb's version contains in-frame clones alone and is incomplete. The sample lists around 18,000 clones, around 88% seen once, with 20% to 30% in the top ten. The sequenced sample was peripheral blood, obtained from a patient treated with radiotherapy plus ipilimumab. The receptor was isolated from a human donor with non-small cell lung cancer whose response to radiotherapy plus ipilimumab could not be evaluated. The V gene is TRBV4-3, the J gene TRBJ1-2; no definite D call. The CDR3 nucleotides are TGCGCCAGCAGCCAAGAAGCCTTGGGCTTTGAATATGGCTACACCTTC. It specifies CASSQEALGFEYGYTF.